This T cell receptor (beta chain) was recorded in a study of blood T cell repertoires in COVID-19. At the level of the study: COVID-19 samples from acute and convalescent phases originated in the United States, Italy and Spain. Sources were T cells, B-cell-depleted T cells, or PBMCs; the material itself was cDNA or gDNA.

CDR1 is MDHEN, CDR2 SYDVKM, per germline. CDR3 length: 14 residues. The V gene end was trimmed by 6 bases and the J gene end by 7 bases; junction bases not matched to a gene: 4. Using immunoSEQ multiplex PCR, the repertoire was profiled, and TCRdb retains in-frame clones only, with some absent. Found here are about 49,000 clones, about 85% of them singletons; the top ten hold more than 5%. The source of this sequence is a man between 35 and 55 years old with active COVID-19. Sequenced sample: peripheral blood. The chain joins TRBV28 to TRBJ1-6, with 9 bases fitting TRBD1. The CDR3 spells CASSMTGGNSPLHF. In DNA, the CDR3 is TGTGCCAGCAGCATGACAGGGGGGAATTCACCCCTCCACTTT.